This T cell receptor (beta chain) is drawn from a study of control samples from healthy donors and cancer patients. Data came from immunoSEQ multiplex PCR; TCRdb stores just in-frame clones and leaves some out. The sample lists 90,000 to 110,000 clones, about 83% occurring once. With 3 bases removed from V and 3 bases from J, the gap between germline ends came to 6 bases. The length of the CDR3 is 12 residues. Germline V gene lookup returns CDR1 ENHRY and CDR2 SYGVKD. The V and J genes are TRBV10-3 and TRBJ2-7; D ambiguous. Specimen: blood. This TCR was sampled from a woman in her forties or fifties in good health. CDR3 amino acids: CAISEQNYEQYF. DNA of the CDR3: TGTGCCATCAGTGAACAGAACTACGAGCAGTACTTC.